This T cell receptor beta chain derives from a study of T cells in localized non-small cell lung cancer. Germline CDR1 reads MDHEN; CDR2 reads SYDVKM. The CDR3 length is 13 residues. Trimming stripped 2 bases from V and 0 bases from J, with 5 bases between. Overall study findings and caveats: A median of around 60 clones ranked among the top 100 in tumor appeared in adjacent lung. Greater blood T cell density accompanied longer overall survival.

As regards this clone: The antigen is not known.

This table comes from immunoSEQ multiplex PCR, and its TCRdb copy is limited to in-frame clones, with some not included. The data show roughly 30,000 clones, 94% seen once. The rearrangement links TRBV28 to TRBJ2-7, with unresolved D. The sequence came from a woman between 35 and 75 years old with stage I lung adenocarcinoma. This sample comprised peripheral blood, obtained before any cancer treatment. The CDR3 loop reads CASSLMNSYEQYF. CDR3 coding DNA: TGTGCCAGCAGTTTAATGAACTCCTACGAGCAGTACTTC.